Reported below is one TCR beta chain. Its antigen remains unknown. This entry is derived from a study of coeliac disease. The wider study: Coeliac patients had newly diagnosed active disease, refractory type I disease, or gluten-free diet control.

Libraries were prepared by immunoSEQ multiplex PCR; TCRdb keeps only in-frame clonotypes and omits some of them. This table has thousands of clones, about 73% appearing once. This CDR3 is built from 14 residues. V shed 3 bases, J shed 1 base, and the junction held 2 bases outside the gene matches. The V gene's germline CDR1 is SGDLS and CDR2 YYNGEE. Study-level findings and limits: In active celiac disease, intraepithelial and lamina propria TRB and TRG repertoires were less clonal than controls. The authors judged this method unsuitable for unbiased gliadin-specific T cell detection. Of coeliac lamina propria samples, 9 of 18 held published gliadin-specific TRB sequences, versus 1 of 6 controls.

This TCR was sampled from a man aged 25 to 40 with celiac disease. The sequencing sample was made of lamina propria lymphocytes from the gut. The chain combines TRBV9 with TRBJ2-7, with TRBD1 matching over 9 bases. This chain's CDR3 is CASSDGTGSYEQYF. CDR3 DNA: TGTGCCAGCAGCGACGGGACAGGGTCCTACGAGCAGTACTTC.